This TCR beta chain was recovered during a study of T cell changes during pregnancy in multiple sclerosis. The data were produced by immunoSEQ multiplex PCR, yet TCRdb's version contains in-frame clones alone and is incomplete. Among 50,000 or so clones, just over 90% were seen once, and the ten largest hold roughly 0.37%. This clonotype was obtained from a female donor with multiple sclerosis, enrolled in a pregnancy study. Sequencing was performed on CD4+ T cells from peripheral blood mononuclear cells, taken before pregnancy.

CDR3 sequence: CAIKGTSANNEQFF. Here the CDR3 DNA reads TGTGCCATCAAAGGGACTAGCGCTAACAATGAGCAGTTCTTC. The gene calls are TRBV10-3 and TRBJ2-1; 10 nucleotides agree with TRBD2. The CDR3 covers 14 residues. V was pared by 7 bases and J by 5 bases, with 5 bases of the junction left unmatched. Germline CDR1 reads ENHRY; CDR2 reads SYGVKD.